The 23 T cell receptor beta chains in this list originate from one sample, sequenced in a study of T cell repertoires in cytomegalovirus infection. TCRdb re-derived calls from the reads in MiXCR, one entry per CDR3 protein. Altogether roughly 200,000 distinct CDR3 sequences are present, about 17% being singletons, with the ten largest covering roughly 24%. Sequencing was carried out using CD8+ T cells from PBMCs. The receptor source for this set is a human donor in good health (CMV status not recorded). Some clones in this sample may be carry-over from other donors' samples.

This clonotype showed up just a few times. The V gene is TRBV7-2, the J gene TRBJ2-3, with TRBD1 matching over 11 bases. The CDR3 extends over 21 amino acids. Losses at the gene ends were 3 bases for V and 2 bases for J; bases not matched to a gene: 19. CDR1 SGHTA and CDR2 FQGNSA come from the germline V gene. The CDR3 coding sequence is TGTGCCAGCAGCTTCTGGGCCTGGGGGACAGGGGGTGCCACCGCCACAGATACGCAGTATTTT. Encoded protein: CASSFWAWGTGGATATDTQYF.

The table lists this clonotype with a few counts. This chain uses TRBV7-2 with TRBJ2-3, with 8 bases aligning to TRBD2. CDR1 SGHTA and CDR2 FQGNSA come from the germline V gene. The CDR3 length is 16 residues. The ends lost 5 bases at V and 7 bases at J; junction bases unmatched: 14. This CDR3 reads CASSPRAGGPRYTQYF. The CDR3 bases are TGTGCCAGCAGCCCCCGGGCGGGGGGTCCTAGGTATACGCAGTATTTT.

This clonotype has a handful of counts. The chain is built from TRBV4-2 and TRBJ1-2; tentative D call: TRBD1 (5 bases). Germline loops: CDR1 LGHNA, CDR2 YNFKEQ. Between the trimmed V and J ends, which lost 1 base and 2 bases, there was a span of 11 bases. The CDR3 is made up of 15 amino acids. As DNA, the CDR3 is TGTGCCAGCAGCCAAGTATGGGGGACCAACTATGGCTACACCTTC. Amino acids: CASSQVWGTNYGYTF.

V and J are TRBV4-1 and TRBJ1-5; 7 bases match TRBD1. Germline CDR1 and CDR2: MGHRA and YSYEKL. The CDR3 is 15 amino acids. Trimming took 0 bases from V and 4 from J; bases not matched to a gene: 3. As DNA, the CDR3 is TGCGCCAGCAGCCAAGAGACAGGGAGGAATCAGCCCCAGCATTTT. It codes for CASSQETGRNQPQHF.

This clonotype was recorded only once. The chain combines TRBV29-1 with TRBJ1-1; 11 bases map to TRBD1. CDR3 length: 16 amino acids. Germline assignment: CDR1 SQVTM and CDR2 ANQGSEA. The V and J ends lost 7 bases and 1 base, in that order; junction bases with no gene match: 11. CDR3 region: CSATGTGGRGNTEAFF. The CDR3 region has the DNA TGCAGCGCTACCGGGACAGGGGGGCGGGGGAACACTGAAGCTTTCTTT.

The V and J genes are TRBV7-9 and TRBJ2-7, with 9 bases matching TRBD1. This CDR3 has 14 amino acids. Germline-derived CDR1 and CDR2 are SEHNR and FQNEAQ (reference sequence). With V trimmed by 5 bases and J by 5 bases, 7 bases remained unmatched. CDR3 sequence (DNA): TGTGCCAGCAGCGGGGACAGGGTAGTAAACGAGCAGTACTTC. Translated, it gives CASSGDRVVNEQYF.

The chain is built from TRBV7-8 and TRBJ2-1; TRBD2 might be the D (6 bases). V was clipped by 5 bases and J by 8 bases, with 22 bases between them. The CDR3 is made up of 16 amino acids. Germline assignment: CDR1 SGHVS and CDR2 FQNEAQ. In DNA form, the CDR3 reads TGTGCCAGCAGCCACGACTGGGGACTGGGCGGCGATGAGCAGTTCTTC. Translation gives CASSHDWGLGGDEQFF.

The chain is built from TRBV12-3 or TRBV12-4 and TRBJ2-7, with TRBD1 identical over 9 bases. CDR3 size: 14 residues. With V trimmed by 5 bases and J by 4 bases, 6 bases remained unmatched. The CDR3 bases are TGTGCCAGCAGTGGGACAGGGAGGGTGTACGAGCAGTACTTC. Residues: CASSGTGRVYEQYF.

The rearrangement uses TRBV15 and TRBJ1-5; no definite D call. Germline V CDR1 and CDR2: LNHNV, YYDKDF (reference sequence). Trimming took off 1 base at V and 1 base at J, with 8 bases between the two ends. The CDR3 has 15 residues. The CDR3 loop reads CATSRGIFSNQPQHF. The CDR3 nucleotides read TGTGCCACCAGCAGAGGAATATTCAGCAATCAGCCCCAGCATTTT.

This clonotype was seen only a few times. The rearrangement uses TRBV7-9 and TRBJ1-1; no definite D call. This CDR3 is built from 15 residues. Germline V gene lookup returns CDR1 SEHNR and CDR2 FQNEAQ (reference sequence). V gave up 5 bases and J gave up 0 bases, with 13 bases separating them. The CDR3 is CASSARERLNTEAFF. CDR3 sequence (DNA): TGTGCCAGCAGCGCGCGCGAGAGATTGAACACTGAAGCTTTCTTT.

The chain combines TRBV7-9 with TRBJ2-7; D is possibly TRBD1 (6 bases). Germline CDR1 SEHNR, CDR2 FQNEAQ (reference sequence). The CDR3 is 18 amino acids. Trimming removed 1 base from V and 0 bases from J, with 19 bases in between. The CDR3 DNA is TGTGCCAGCAGCTTAGAGGGTTTTGAGGGGGTTTCCTCCTACGAGCAGTACTTC. Translated, it gives CASSLEGFEGVSSYEQYF.

The chain couples TRBV13 to TRBJ2-7; 9 bases map to TRBD1. V shed 5 bases, J shed 1 base, and the junction held 12 bases outside the gene matches. Per the germline V gene, CDR1 is PRHDT and CDR2 is FYEKMQ (reference sequence). The CDR3 runs 17 residues. Here the CDR3 reads CASSPKTGTGPSYEQYF. CDR3 DNA sequence: TGTGCCAGCAGCCCCAAAACCGGGACAGGGCCTTCCTACGAGCAGTACTTC.

This clonotype was found a few times. V gene TRBV7-9 combines with J gene TRBJ2-2; D remains ambiguous. V was clipped by 5 bases and J by 5 bases, with 12 bases between them. This CDR3 has 14 amino acids. Germline-derived CDR1 and CDR2 are SEHNR and FQNEAQ (reference sequence). The CDR3 region has the DNA TGTGCCAGCAGCCCTTCAAGACGGACCGGGGAGCTGTTTTTT. The encoded protein is CASSPSRRTGELFF.

This clonotype was observed a handful of times. J is TRBJ2-7 and V is TRBV27; TRBD1 might be the D (6 bases). CDR1 MNHEY and CDR2 SMNVEV come from the germline V gene (reference sequence). The CDR3 loop spans 13 amino acids. With 3 bases removed from V and 6 bases from J, the gap between germline ends came to 12 bases. The CDR3 nucleotides are TGTGCCAGCAGTTTGTCCCCGACAGGCGAGCAGTACTTC. This codes for CASSLSPTGEQYF.

This clonotype has a count of ten or more. The CDR3 protein is CASSGRNYGYTF. The CDR3 DNA follows: TGTGCCAGCAGCGGCAGAAACTATGGCTACACCTTC. The rearrangement uses TRBV7-2 and TRBJ1-2; D gene unclear. Germline CDR1 and CDR2: SGHTA and FQGNSA. CDR3 size: 12 residues. V shed 5 bases and J shed 2 bases, with 6 bases lying between them.

The table lists this clonotype with a few counts. The chain employs TRBV6-2 or TRBV6-3 and TRBJ1-5, with 8 bases identical to TRBD1. This CDR3 spans 17 amino acids. Germline CDR1 MNHEY, CDR2 SVGEGT. The junction had 11 bases not matched to a gene; V was cut back by 2 bases and J by 5 bases. CDR3 nucleotides: TGTGCCAGCAGTTACCCACCGGGACAGGTGGAATATCAGCCCCAGCATTTT. It yields the protein CASSYPPGQVEYQPQHF.

The chain links TRBV10-2 to TRBJ1-5; perhaps TRBD1 as D (6 bases). V lost 6 bases, J lost 1 base, and 10 bases lay in between. The CDR3 contains 14 residues. Germline-derived CDR1 and CDR2 are WSHSY and SAAADI. CDR3 amino acids: CASRDSPSNQPQHF. Here the CDR3 DNA reads TGCGCCAGCAGGGACAGTCCAAGCAATCAGCCCCAGCATTTT.

This clonotype has a handful of counts. V is TRBV6-2 or TRBV6-3 and J is TRBJ1-1; D call uncertain. Germline loops: CDR1 MNHEY, CDR2 SVGEGT. The CDR3 consists of 13 residues. V lost 0 bases and J 11 bases, leaving 13 bases between the germline ends. The CDR3 protein is CASSYSSSVYAFF. CDR3 DNA sequence: TGTGCCAGCAGTTACTCATCCAGTGTGTACGCTTTCTTT.

The J gene is TRBJ1-2, the V gene TRBV18, with a weak D call TRBD1 (5 bases). The germline V gene has CDR1 KGHSH and CDR2 LQKENI. The germline V and J ends were trimmed by 2 bases and 8 bases, with 9 bases remaining between them. The length of the CDR3 is 12 residues. CDR3 residues: CASSPGGDGYTF. The CDR3, as DNA: TGTGCCAGCTCACCAGGCGGGGACGGCTACACCTTC.

In this sample, this clonotype turned up many times. The chain has TRBV9 and TRBJ2-1; TRBD2 matches at 9 bases. The CDR3 is made up of 16 amino acids. V shed 2 bases and J 7 bases; nucleotides not matched to a gene: 10. From germline, CDR1 is SGDLS and CDR2 YYNGEE. Here the CDR3 reads CASSVSGGGAKNEQFF. Here the CDR3 DNA reads TGTGCCAGCAGCGTGTCCGGCGGGGGGGCTAAGAATGAGCAGTTCTTC.

This clonotype was counted between two and nine times. This sequence joins TRBV28 and TRBJ2-5; TRBD1 might be the D (6 bases). This CDR3 spans 15 amino acids. V dropped 6 bases and J dropped 4 bases, with 18 bases sitting between them. The V gene's germline CDR1 is MDHEN and CDR2 SYDVKM. This chain's CDR3 is CASRTTGQIGETQYF. CDR3 in DNA: TGTGCCAGCAGGACAACGGGACAAATAGGAGAGACCCAGTACTTC.

As concerns this clonotype: At one end the junction does not follow the germline gene, possibly because of a read error. The chain employs TRBV7-8 and TRBJ1-3; D uncertain. The CDR3 contains 15 residues. Per the germline V gene, CDR1 is SGHVS and CDR2 is FQNEAQ. The DNA of the CDR3 is TGTGCCAGCACCTTAGGCACCCCCTCTGGAAACACCATATATTTT. Translated, it gives CASTLGTPSGNTIYF.

The chain is built from TRBV20-1 and TRBJ2-1; 9 bases map to TRBD1. Germline trimming cut 0 bases from V and 7 bases from J; bases unmatched to any gene: 13. The V gene's germline CDR1 is DFQATT and CDR2 SNEGSKA (reference sequence). CDR3 length: 17 residues. The CDR3 spells CSARDNSGTGPFNEQFF. The CDR3 DNA follows: TGCAGTGCTAGAGATAATTCCGGGACAGGGCCCTTTAATGAGCAGTTCTTC.